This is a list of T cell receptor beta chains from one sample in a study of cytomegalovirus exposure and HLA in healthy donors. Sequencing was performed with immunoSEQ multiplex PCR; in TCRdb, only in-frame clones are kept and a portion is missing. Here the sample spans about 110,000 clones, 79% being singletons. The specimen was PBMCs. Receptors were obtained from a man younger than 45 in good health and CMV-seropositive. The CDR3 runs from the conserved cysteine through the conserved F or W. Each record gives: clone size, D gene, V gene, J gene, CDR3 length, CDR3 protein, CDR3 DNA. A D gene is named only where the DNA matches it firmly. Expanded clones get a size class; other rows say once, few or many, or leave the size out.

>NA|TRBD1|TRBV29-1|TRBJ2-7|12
CSVIGQGYEQYF
TGCAGCGTTATAGGACAGGGCTACGAGCAGTACTTC
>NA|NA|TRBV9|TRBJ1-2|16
CASSVERTARYYGYTF
TGTGCCAGCAGCGTAGAAAGGACAGCTCGATACTATGGCTACACCTTC
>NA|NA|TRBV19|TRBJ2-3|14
CASSRRGSTDTQYF
TGTGCCAGTAGTAGGCGGGGTAGCACAGATACGCAGTATTTT
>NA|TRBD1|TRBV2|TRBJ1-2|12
CASINRGLRYTF
TGTGCCAGCATTAACAGGGGGTTACGCTACACCTTC
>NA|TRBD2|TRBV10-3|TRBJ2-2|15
CAISSGTSSTGELFF
TGTGCCATCAGCTCCGGGACTAGTAGTACCGGGGAGCTGTTTTTT
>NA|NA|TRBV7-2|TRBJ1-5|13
CASSWDIDQPQHF
TGTGCCAGCAGCTGGGACATTGATCAGCCCCAGCATTTT
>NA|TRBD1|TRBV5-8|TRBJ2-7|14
CASSLDRGAHEQYF
TGTGCCAGCAGCTTGGACAGGGGAGCCCACGAGCAGTACTTC
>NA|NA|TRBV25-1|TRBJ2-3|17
CASSPKGRDQGTDTQYF
TGTGCCAGCTCCCCTAAAGGGCGGGATCAGGGCACAGATACGCAGTATTTT
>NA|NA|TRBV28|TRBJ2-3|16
CASSSPSRLLQDTQYF
TGTGCCAGCAGTTCACCCTCGCGACTCCTGCAGGATACGCAGTATTTT
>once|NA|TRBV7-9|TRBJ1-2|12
CASSPHGGGYTF
TGTGCCAGCAGCCCCCACGGGGGTGGCTACACCTTC
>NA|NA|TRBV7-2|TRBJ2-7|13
CASSLSPGYEQYF
TGTGCCAGCAGCTTATCCCCCGGGTACGAGCAGTACTTC
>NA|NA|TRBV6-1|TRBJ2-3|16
CASSDFQGLSTDTQYF
TGTGCCAGCAGTGATTTCCAGGGGCTATCCACAGATACGCAGTATTTT
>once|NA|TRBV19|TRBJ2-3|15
CASSIPGQFADTQYF
TGTGCCAGTAGTATTCCCGGACAGTTCGCAGATACGCAGTATTTT
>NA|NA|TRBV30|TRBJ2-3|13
CAWSPGFPDTQYF
TGTGCCTGGAGTCCAGGGTTCCCAGATACGCAGTATTTT
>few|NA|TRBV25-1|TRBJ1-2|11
CASSDWDSYTF
TGTGCCAGCAGTGACTGGGACAGCTACACCTTC
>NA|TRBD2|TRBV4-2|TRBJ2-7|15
CASSATGTSLGEQYF
TGTGCCAGCAGCGCGACCGGGACTAGCTTGGGCGAGCAGTACTTC
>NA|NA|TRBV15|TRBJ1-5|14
CATSGPGGGQPQHF
TGTGCCACCAGCGGACCAGGAGGTGGTCAGCCCCAGCATTTT
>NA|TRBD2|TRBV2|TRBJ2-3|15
CASSENSGGPDTQYF
TGTGCCAGCAGTGAGAATAGCGGGGGACCAGATACGCAGTATTTT
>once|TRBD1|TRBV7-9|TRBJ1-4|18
CASSFGQGRKGANEKLFF
TGTGCCAGCAGCTTTGGACAGGGAAGGAAAGGAGCTAATGAAAAACTGTTTTTT
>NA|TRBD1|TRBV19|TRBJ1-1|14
CASRDRVRVAEAFF
TGTGCCAGTAGGGACAGGGTCCGGGTTGCTGAAGCTTTCTTT
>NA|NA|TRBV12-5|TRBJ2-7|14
CASGLVLGAGEQYF
TGTGCTAGTGGTTTGGTACTTGGGGCTGGCGAGCAGTACTTC
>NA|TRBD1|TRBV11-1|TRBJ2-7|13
CASSSDRSYEQYF
TGTGCCAGCAGCTCGGACAGGAGCTACGAGCAGTACTTC
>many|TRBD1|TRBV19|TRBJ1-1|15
CASSMGGQGNTEAFF
TGTGCCAGTAGTATGGGGGGACAGGGGAACACTGAAGCTTTCTTT
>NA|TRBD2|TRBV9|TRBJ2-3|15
CASSGTSDHTDTQYF
TGTGCCAGCAGCGGGACTAGCGACCACACAGATACGCAGTATTTT
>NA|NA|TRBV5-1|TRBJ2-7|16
CASSLPAGGNPYEQYF
TGCGCCAGCAGCTTGCCTGCCGGGGGTAACCCCTACGAGCAGTACTTC
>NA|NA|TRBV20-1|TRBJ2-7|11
CSAIGPRGQYF
TGCAGTGCTATTGGCCCACGCGGGCAGTACTTC
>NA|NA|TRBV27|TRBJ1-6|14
CASRPWDFNSPLHF
TGTGCCAGCAGGCCCTGGGACTTTAATTCACCCCTCCACTTT
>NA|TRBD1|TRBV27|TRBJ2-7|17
CASSLSSGDRGSYEQYF
TGTGCCAGCAGTTTATCGTCTGGGGACAGGGGCTCCTACGAGCAGTACTTC
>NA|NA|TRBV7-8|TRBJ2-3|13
CASSARTDGTQYF
TGTGCCAGCAGCGCTCGGACTGACGGTACGCAGTATTTT
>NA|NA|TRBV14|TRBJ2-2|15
CASSRRARRTGELFF
TGTGCCAGCAGCCGGCGGGCTAGAAGAACCGGGGAGCTGTTTTTT
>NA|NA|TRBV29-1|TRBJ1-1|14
CSVERGGGGTEAFF
TGCAGCGTTGAGAGGGGAGGGGGGGGCACTGAAGCTTTCTTT
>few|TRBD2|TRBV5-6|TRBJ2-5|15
CASSSSSGGQETQYF
TGTGCCAGCAGCTCGTCCTCGGGGGGACAAGAGACCCAGTACTTC
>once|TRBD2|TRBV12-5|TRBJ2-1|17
CASGLPRLAGPNNEQFF
TGTGCTAGTGGTTTGCCCCGACTAGCGGGGCCAAACAATGAGCAGTTCTTC
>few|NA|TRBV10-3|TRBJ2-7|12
CAIRDSAYEQYF
TGTGCCATCAGGGACAGCGCCTACGAGCAGTACTTC
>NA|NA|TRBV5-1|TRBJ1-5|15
CASSPDYKVGQPQHF
TGCGCCAGCAGCCCTGACTACAAAGTTGGACAGCCCCAGCATTTT
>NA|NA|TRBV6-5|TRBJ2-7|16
CASSYGGAVSSYEQYF
TGTGCCAGCAGTTACGGGGGGGCTGTAAGCTCCTACGAGCAGTACTTC
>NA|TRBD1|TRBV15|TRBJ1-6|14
CATSVDRENSPLHF
TGTGCCACCAGCGTGGACAGGGAAAATTCACCCCTCCACTTT
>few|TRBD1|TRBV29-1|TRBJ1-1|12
CSTHDRDTEAFF
TGCAGCACTCATGACAGGGACACTGAAGCTTTCTTT
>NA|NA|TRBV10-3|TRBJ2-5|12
CAISALRETQYF
TGTGCCATCAGCGCCCTCCGGGAGACCCAGTACTTC
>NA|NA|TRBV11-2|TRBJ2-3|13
CASSLAGRDTQYF
TGTGCCAGCAGCTTGGCGGGACGAGATACGCAGTATTTT
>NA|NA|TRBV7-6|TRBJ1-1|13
CASSLDGLSEAFF
TGTGCCAGCAGCCTGGATGGGCTTAGTGAAGCTTTCTTT
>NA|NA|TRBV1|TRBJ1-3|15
CTSSQDRVSGNTIYF
TGCACCAGCAGCCAAGATCGAGTAAGTGGAAACACCATATATTTT
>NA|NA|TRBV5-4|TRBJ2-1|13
CASSLPEYNEQFF
TGTGCCAGCAGCTTGCCAGAATACAATGAGCAGTTCTTC
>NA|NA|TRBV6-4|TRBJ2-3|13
CASSESFGDTQYF
TGTGCCAGCAGTGAGAGTTTCGGAGATACGCAGTATTTT
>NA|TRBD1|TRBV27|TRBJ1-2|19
CASSSPLNSGTGANYGYTF
TGTGCCAGCAGCTCCCCTCTCAACTCCGGGACAGGGGCTAACTATGGCTACACCTTC
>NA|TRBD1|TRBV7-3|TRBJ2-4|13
CASSSDRGHIQYF
TGTGCCAGCAGCTCCGACAGGGGGCACATTCAGTACTTC
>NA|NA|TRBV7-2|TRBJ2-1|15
CASSLVGDNYNEQFF
TGTGCCAGCAGCTTAGTAGGGGATAACTACAATGAGCAGTTCTTC
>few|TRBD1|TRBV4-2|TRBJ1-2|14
CASSPQGAYYGYTF
TGTGCCAGCAGCCCTCAGGGGGCCTACTATGGCTACACCTTC
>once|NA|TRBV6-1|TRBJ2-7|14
CASRSMPYSYEQYF
TGTGCCAGCAGGAGCATGCCATACTCCTACGAGCAGTACTTC
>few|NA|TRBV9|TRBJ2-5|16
CASSVGGRGTQETQYF
TGTGCCAGCAGCGTAGGGGGACGGGGGACCCAAGAGACCCAGTACTTC
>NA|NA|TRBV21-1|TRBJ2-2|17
CASKTQGADWSTGELFF
TGTGCCAGCAAGACACAGGGGGCGGACTGGTCTACCGGGGAGCTGTTTTTT
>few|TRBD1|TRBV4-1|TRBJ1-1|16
CASSRRGGTGDTEAFF
TGCGCCAGCAGCCGCCGAGGCGGGACAGGAGACACTGAAGCTTTCTTT
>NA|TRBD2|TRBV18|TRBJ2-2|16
CASSPVAGVYTGELFF
TGTGCCAGCTCACCAGTAGCGGGGGTGTACACCGGGGAGCTGTTTTTT
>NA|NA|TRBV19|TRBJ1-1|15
CASSTPGGRRTEAFF
TGTGCCAGTAGTACCCCGGGGGGGAGGCGAACTGAAGCTTTCTTT
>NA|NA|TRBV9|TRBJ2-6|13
CASSGGLANVLTF
TGTGCCAGCAGCGGCGGACTGGCCAACGTCCTGACTTTC
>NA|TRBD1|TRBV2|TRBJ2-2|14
CASRTGGAAGELFF
TGTGCCAGCAGGACAGGGGGAGCGGCCGGGGAGCTGTTTTTT
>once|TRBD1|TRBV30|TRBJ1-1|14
CAWSVTGGFAEAFF
TGTGCCTGGAGTGTAACAGGGGGGTTCGCTGAAGCTTTCTTT
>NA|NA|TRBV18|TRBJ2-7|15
CASSQSGIKIYEQYF
TGTGCCAGCTCACAATCCGGGATAAAGATCTACGAGCAGTACTTC
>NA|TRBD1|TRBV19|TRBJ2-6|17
CASSKGQGSSGANVLTF
TGTGCCAGTAGTAAAGGACAGGGGAGCTCTGGGGCCAACGTCCTGACTTTC
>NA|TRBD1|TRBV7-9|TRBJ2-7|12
CSSSVGSGQGNF
TGTTCCAGCAGCGTAGGGTCGGGACAGGGTAACTTC